One sample yielded the 22 T cell receptor beta chains listed below, sequenced in a study of a mutant IDH1 vaccine in newly diagnosed glioma. Their antigens remain unidentified. The time point: week 47, end of study. Vaccination used 300 ug of mutant IDH1 20-mer peptide per dose, with topical imiquimod. Sequenced by immunoSEQ multiplex PCR; TCRdb stores in-frame clones only, minus some. The table records tens of thousands of clones, roughly 82% of them present only once. The material sequenced was PBMCs, taken from a glioma patient whose treatment included an IDH1 peptide vaccine. All receptors derive from a man aged 35 to 55 with glioma. Some clones in this sample may be carry-over from other donors' samples.

Only one count was recorded for this clone. This chain joins TRBV7-9 and TRBJ2-1, with 8 bases that match TRBD2. The V and J ends lost 5 bases and 5 bases, in that order; junction bases with no gene match: 11. The CDR3 is made up of 16 amino acids. In germline, CDR1 is SEHNR, CDR2 FQNEAQ (reference sequence). CDR3 loop: CASSLSAGLANNEQFF. DNA for the CDR3: TGTGCCAGCAGCCTTTCCGCCGGACTAGCCAACAATGAGCAGTTCTTC.

The chain couples TRBV9 to TRBJ2-3; 11 positions agree with TRBD2. The V gene's germline CDR1 is SGDLS and CDR2 YYNGEE. With 7 bases clipped from V and 1 base from J, the junction kept 20 bases outside the gene matches. This CDR3 region has 20 residues. The CDR3 loop is CASLPLAGGFPDPRTDTQYF. The DNA for the CDR3 is TGTGCCAGCCTGCCTCTAGCGGGGGGTTTCCCAGATCCCCGCACAGATACGCAGTATTTT. The entire variable domain, with the rest obtained from reference TRBV9 and TRBJ2-3, is as follows: DSGVTQTPKHLITATGQRVTLRCSPRSGDLSVYWYQQSLDQGLQFLIQYYNGEERAKGNILERFSAQQFPDLHSELNLSSLELGDSALYFCASLPLAGGFPDPRTDTQYFGPGTRLTVL.

This clone appeared once. The CDR3 region has the DNA TGTGCCAGCAGGATAGCGGGGGAAGAGACCCAGTACTTC. Translation: CASRIAGEETQYF. This chain connects TRBV19 to TRBJ2-5; 9 bases agree with TRBD2. From germline, CDR1 is LNHDA and CDR2 SQIVND (reference sequence). The CDR3 extends over 13 amino acids. V was pared by 9 bases and J by 3 bases, with 5 bases of the junction left unmatched.

The chain employs TRBV7-2 and TRBJ2-3; 7 nucleotides line up with TRBD2. CDR3 length equals 17 residues. J was trimmed by 3 bases and V by 3 bases; bases with no gene match: 12. CDR1 is SGHTA, CDR2 FQGNSA, per germline. The CDR3: CASSFRLGAGSTDTQYF. The CDR3, as DNA: TGTGCCAGCAGCTTCCGTTTGGGAGCGGGGTCGACAGATACGCAGTATTTT.

V is TRBV5-1 and J is TRBJ1-1; D may be TRBD1 (6 bases). Germline V gene sequence: CDR1 SGHRS, CDR2 YFSETQ. The CDR3 is 13 amino acids. Trimming pared 7 bases from V and 0 bases from J, leaving 10 bases between. The CDR3 loop is CASGQGMNTEAFF. The CDR3 nucleotides are TGCGCCAGCGGTCAGGGGATGAACACTGAAGCTTTCTTT.

As concerns this clone: Germline and junction disagree at one end, which may indicate a read error. This rearrangement joins TRBV2 to TRBJ2-6; D remains unclear. This CDR3 region has 18 residues. CDR1 SNHLY and CDR2 FYNNEI come from the germline V gene. The CDR3 loop reads CASSRNYYDTKSGQRPDF. The CDR3 DNA is TGTGCCAGCAGTAGGAATTATTACGATACAAAGTCGGGCCAACGTCCTGACTTC.

The J gene is TRBJ1-1, the V gene TRBV6-6; tentative D call: TRBD1 (5 bases). The V gene's germline CDR1 is MNHNY and CDR2 SVGAGI (reference sequence). This CDR3 contains 15 residues. The V end lost 2 bases, the J end lost 4 bases, and 14 bases lay between the germline ends. The CDR3 loop reads CASSYDGVGGTEAFF. The CDR3 DNA follows: TGTGCCAGCAGTTACGACGGAGTCGGGGGCACTGAAGCTTTCTTT.

The chain carries TRBV5-5 and TRBJ1-1; perhaps TRBD1 as D (5 bases). Per germline, CDR1 SGHKS and CDR2 YYEKEE (reference sequence). The CDR3 has 13 amino acids. V was shortened by 2 bases and J by 3 bases, with 8 bases between the two germline ends. CDR3 nucleotides: TGTGCCAGCAGCTTCCAGGGAGACACTGAAGCTTTCTTT. Translating it yields CASSFQGDTEAFF.

This clone was seen more than once but under ten times. The chain has TRBV9 and TRBJ2-2; a weak D match, TRBD2 (6 bases). The germline V and J ends were trimmed by 0 bases and 4 bases, with 13 bases remaining between them. This CDR3 contains 16 residues. Germline V gene lookup returns CDR1 SGDLS and CDR2 YYNGEE. CDR3 nucleotides: TGTGCCAGCAGCGTAGGGGGGACGCGGGGCACCGGGGAGCTGTTTTTT. It yields the protein CASSVGGTRGTGELFF.

This clone has more than one count but fewer than ten. The CDR3 region is CASSYSSSANTEAFF. In DNA form, the CDR3 reads TGTGCCAGCAGTTACTCGTCGTCAGCCAACACTGAAGCTTTCTTT. The chain links TRBV6-5 to TRBJ1-1; D unresolved. Trimming shortened V by 0 bases and J by 2 bases, and 10 bases separated the two germline ends. Per germline, CDR1 MNHEY and CDR2 SVGAGI. CDR3 length equals 15 residues.

CDR3 nucleotides: TGCGCCAGCAGCTTGGCCGGGACAGCCGAGCAGTACTTC. Its translation: CASSLAGTAEQYF. The chain links TRBV5-1 to TRBJ2-7; TRBD1 agrees at 7 bases. This CDR3 has 13 amino acids. The junction had 3 bases not matched to a gene; V was cut back by 0 bases and J by 6 bases. Germline CDR1 reads SGHRS; CDR2 reads YFSETQ.

The chain links TRBV6-6 to TRBJ1-2, with 7 positions matching TRBD1. The germline V gene has CDR1 MNHNY and CDR2 SVGAGI (reference sequence). Trimming cost V 6 bases and J 6 bases; bases outside gene matches: 4. This CDR3 contains 12 residues. CDR3 nucleotide sequence: TGTGCCAGCAGGCTAGGACAGGATGGCTACACCTTC. This translates into CASRLGQDGYTF.

The rearrangement links TRBV4-1 to TRBJ2-6; D perhaps matches TRBD2 (5 bases). CDR1 MGHRA and CDR2 YSYEKL come from the germline V gene. This CDR3 has 18 residues. V was trimmed by 1 base and J by 0 bases, leaving 13 bases between them. CDR3 coding DNA: TGCGCCAGCAGCCAAGTATTCGAACGGGACTCTGGGGCCAACGTCCTGACTTTC. Protein sequence: CASSQVFERDSGANVLTF.

The V and J genes are TRBV9 and TRBJ1-4, with D possibly matching TRBD1 (6 bases). Germline V CDR1 and CDR2: SGDLS, YYNGEE. CDR3 length: 16 residues. V was shortened by 0 bases and J by 4 bases, with 13 bases between the two germline ends. The CDR3 region is CASSVGRQGNNEKLFF. The CDR3 DNA is TGTGCCAGCAGCGTAGGACGGCAGGGGAATAATGAAAAACTGTTTTTT.

A note on this clone: Additional DNA sequences in this sample encode the identical CDR3. The rearrangement uses TRBV19 and TRBJ1-1, with D uncertain. The CDR3 has 13 residues. Trimming left V 5 bases short and J 3 bases short, with 10 bases between. The germline V gene has CDR1 LNHDA and CDR2 SQIVND (reference sequence). The CDR3 here is CASSSTGDTEAFF. For the CDR3, the DNA is TGTGCCAGTAGTTCGACCGGGGACACTGAAGCTTTCTTT.

This clone was counted once. The CDR3 region has the DNA TGTGCCAGCAGCTTCGGGACAGGGTCCACTGAAGCTTTCTTT. Amino acid sequence: CASSFGTGSTEAFF. The chain joins TRBV7-6 to TRBJ1-1, with 9 bases that match TRBD1. The J segment lost 4 bases and the V segment lost 3 bases, leaving 3 bases of the junction unmatched. The germline gives CDR1 SGHVS, CDR2 FNYEAQ. The CDR3 has 14 amino acids.

The chain carries TRBV5-6 and TRBJ2-3, with D perhaps matching TRBD1 (6 bases). The ends were cut back, 3 bases at V and 6 bases at J, with 11 bases in the middle. In germline, CDR1 is SGHDT, CDR2 YYEEEE. There are 13 residues in the CDR3. Here the CDR3 reads CASSSTGLDTQYF. CDR3 nucleotides: TGTGCCAGCAGCTCAACAGGGCTCGATACGCAGTATTTT.

The J gene is TRBJ1-1, the V gene TRBV7-2, with TRBD1 matching 11 bases. Germline V CDR1 and CDR2: SGHTA, FQGNSA. The CDR3 covers 16 residues. The V segment lost 5 bases and the J segment 2 bases; nucleotides outside the gene matches: 7. CDR3: CASSPRTGGSNTEAFF. The CDR3 nucleotides read TGTGCCAGCAGCCCCCGGACAGGGGGCAGCAACACTGAAGCTTTCTTT.

The rearrangement uses TRBV5-4 and TRBJ1-3, with TRBD1 matching over 8 bases. V trimming: 4 bases; J trimming: 2 bases; junction bases outside the gene matches: 2. CDR3 length equals 14 residues. Germline V gives CDR1 SGHNT, CDR2 YYREEE (reference sequence). The CDR3 coding sequence is TGTGCCAGCAGCCAGACAGGGGCTGGAAACACCATATATTTT. Its translation is CASSQTGAGNTIYF. Filled out from reference TRBV5-4 and TRBJ1-3, the complete variable domain reads ETGVTQSPTHLIKTRGQQVTLRCSSQSGHNTVSWYQQALGQGPQFIFQYYREEENGRGNFPPRFSGLQFPNYSSELNVNALELDDSALYLCASSQTGAGNTIYFGEGSWLTVV.

The rearrangement joins TRBV7-6 to TRBJ1-3; weak D call: TRBD1 (6 bases). V was pared by 7 bases and J by 4 bases, with 11 bases between. This CDR3 spans 13 amino acids. CDR1 SGHVS and CDR2 FNYEAQ come from the germline V gene. CDR3 region: CASTGAAGNTIYF. The CDR3 region has the DNA TGTGCCAGCACGGGGGCAGCGGGAAACACCATATATTTT.

V is TRBV7-9 and J is TRBJ1-6; no clear D. The CDR3 spans 13 residues. V was pared by 6 bases and J by 10 bases, with 13 bases between. The germline CDR1 and CDR2 sequences are SEHNR and FQNEAQ (reference sequence). The CDR3 sequence: CASRDTTGSPLHF. The CDR3 nucleotides read TGTGCCAGCAGAGACACCACGGGATCACCCCTCCACTTT.

A word on this clone: At one end the junction does not follow the germline gene, possibly because of a read error. This sequence joins TRBV6-1 and TRBJ1-2, with D hard to call. This CDR3 is 10 amino acids long. CDR1 is MNHNS, CDR2 SASEGT, per germline. The CDR3 DNA reads as TGTGCCAGCAGGGAAGCTGGCTACACCTTC. The encoded protein is CASREAGYTF.